This T cell receptor (beta chain) was found in a study of blood T cell repertoires in COVID-19. Recovered status in Cohort 3 required two negative PCRs, clearance, or symptom resolution. This CDR3 region has 15 residues. Per germline, CDR1 LNHDA and CDR2 SQIVND (reference sequence). Trimming stripped 6 bases from V and 1 base from J, with 13 bases between. The data were produced by immunoSEQ multiplex PCR, yet TCRdb's version contains in-frame clones alone and is incomplete. The table shows roughly 360,000 clones, with around 83% occurring only once. Sequenced: PBMCs or T cells enriched from blood (not recorded which). The chain is built from TRBV19 and TRBJ1-5; possibly TRBD1 for D (6 bases). This clonotype was obtained from a woman in her forties or fifties who had recovered from COVID-19. CDR3 in amino acids: CASSPPGASNQPQHF. The CDR3 nucleotides read TGTGCCAGTAGCCCCCCAGGGGCCAGCAATCAGCCCCAGCATTTT.